This T cell receptor beta chain appears in the sequencing data of a study of PD-L1 blockade in urothelial cancer. Study overall: Peripheral blood specimens exhibited a median yield of roughly 140,000 T cells.

TCRdb's table, derived via immunoSEQ multiplex PCR, lists solely in-frame clones and lacks some. Here the sample spans approximately 56,000 clones, about 85% being singletons. Documented time point: pretreatment peripheral blood. The source of this sequence is a man between 65 and 80 years old with urothelial cancer. The source was PBMCs, collected around atezolizumab (anti-PD-L1) treatment.

The CDR3 DNA sequence: TGTGCCAGCCGGAGGGGGCAGTTCTTC. It is translated as CASRRGQFF. The rearrangement joins TRBV7-2 to TRBJ2-1; tentatively, D is TRBD2 (6 bases). Germline CDR1 reads SGHTA; CDR2 reads FQGNSA. Trimming removed 8 bases from V and 12 bases from J, with 8 bases in between. CDR3 length: 9 amino acids.